These 16 T cell receptor beta chains were sequenced from one sample in a study of cytomegalovirus exposure and HLA in healthy donors. The primer mix had 60 Vbeta and 13 Jbeta primers. Method: immunoSEQ multiplex PCR; TCRdb's copy keeps in-frame clones and lacks some. This table holds around 200,000 clones, 75% to 85% found once. The sequencing input was PBMCs. All receptors derive from a woman in her thirties or forties in good health and CMV-seronegative.

The gene calls are TRBV18 and TRBJ2-2, with a weak D call TRBD2 (5 bases). Germline CDR1 KGHSH, CDR2 LQKENI. The CDR3 covers 17 residues. The V and J ends lost 8 bases and 5 bases respectively, with 24 bases between them. In nucleotides, the CDR3 is TGTGCCAGCCAGCCAACTCCTGTGTCGGGAAGAACCGGGGAGCTGTTTTTT. It codes for CASQPTPVSGRTGELFF.

V is TRBV27 and J is TRBJ1-4; TRBD1 might be the D (5 bases). Germline V gene lookup returns CDR1 MNHEY and CDR2 SMNVEV (reference sequence). This CDR3 spans 18 amino acids. The ends were cut back, 0 bases at V and 6 bases at J, with 20 bases in the middle. CDR3 nucleotide sequence: TGTGCCAGCAGTTTATCGGTTCAGGGTTGGAAAGGTGATGAAAAACTGTTTTTT. It encodes CASSLSVQGWKGDEKLFF.

This chain uses TRBV7-8 with TRBJ2-5, with 7 bases aligning to TRBD1. Trimming at V came to 8 bases and at J to 5 bases, leaving 8 bases not matched to a gene. This CDR3 has 13 residues. CDR1 and CDR2 (germline): SGHVS, FQNEAQ. CDR3 region: CASVAQGKETQYF. The CDR3 coding sequence is TGTGCCAGCGTAGCACAGGGGAAGGAGACCCAGTACTTC.

This rearrangement joins TRBV28 to TRBJ2-1; D remains unclear. V lost 6 bases to trimming and J lost 3 bases, with 9 bases between them. Germline CDR1 MDHEN, CDR2 SYDVKM. The CDR3 loop spans 13 amino acids. The CDR3 DNA sequence: TGTGCCAGCAGGTCCTCTTACTACAATGAGCAGTTCTTC. Encoded protein: CASRSSYYNEQFF.

The chain carries TRBV27 and TRBJ2-3; 8 bases line up with TRBD2. The trim removed 6 bases at V and 2 bases at J, leaving 7 bases unmatched. The CDR3 length is 15 residues. Germline assignment: CDR1 MNHEY and CDR2 SMNVEV (reference sequence). For the CDR3, the DNA is TGTGCCAGCAGCTCGAGCGGGAGAGACACAGATACGCAGTATTTT. Encoded protein: CASSSSGRDTDTQYF.

For this clone: This specimen includes other DNA sequences encoding the same CDR3. This rearrangement joins TRBV2 to TRBJ2-2, with D perhaps matching TRBD2 (6 bases). CDR1 is SNHLY and CDR2 is FYNNEI in the germline V gene. V lost 4 bases, J lost 2 bases, and 11 bases lay in between. The CDR3 is 15 amino acids. The CDR3 sequence: CASSVGGANTGELFF. The CDR3 DNA follows: TGTGCCAGCAGTGTCGGCGGGGCAAACACCGGGGAGCTGTTTTTT.

The rearrangement links TRBV2 to TRBJ2-7; tentative D call: TRBD1 (5 bases). Germline V CDR1 and CDR2: SNHLY, FYNNEI. The CDR3 runs 15 residues. V lost 6 bases, J lost 3 bases, and 18 bases lay in between. The CDR3 spells CASRFLGLGRYEQYF. In DNA form, the CDR3 reads TGTGCCAGCAGGTTTCTGGGTTTGGGGCGCTACGAGCAGTACTTC.

The chain carries TRBV14 and TRBJ2-2; 10 nucleotides match TRBD1. CDR3 length equals 16 residues. The trim removed 6 bases at V and 5 bases at J, leaving 9 bases unmatched. Germline V gene sequence: CDR1 SGHDN, CDR2 FVKESK. The CDR3 is CASRESGTGETGELFF. The CDR3 nucleotides are TGTGCCAGCAGAGAATCCGGGACAGGGGAGACCGGGGAGCTGTTTTTT. Full variable domain (rest looked up from reference TRBV14 and TRBJ2-2): EAGVTQFPSHSVIEKGQTVTLRCDPISGHDNLYWYRRVMGKEIKFLLHFVKESKQDESGMPNNRFLAERTGGTYSTLKVQPAELEDSGVYFCASRESGTGETGELFFGEGSRLTVL.

V and J are TRBV5-1 and TRBJ2-7; 9 bases fit TRBD1. Germline V gene sequence: CDR1 SGHRS, CDR2 YFSETQ. Germline trimming cut 4 bases from V and 1 base from J; bases unmatched to any gene: 9. This CDR3 comprises 16 residues. In DNA form, the CDR3 reads TGCGCCAGCAGCCCCTCTCCGGGACAGGGTTCCTACGAGCAGTACTTC. Protein: CASSPSPGQGSYEQYF.

This chain connects TRBV4-1 to TRBJ1-2, with 7 bases matching TRBD1. Germline V gene lookup returns CDR1 MGHRA and CDR2 YSYEKL. The CDR3 spans 14 residues. V shed 2 bases, J shed 2 bases, and the junction held 2 bases outside the gene matches. CDR3 bases: TGCGCCAGCAGCCAAACGGACAGGAACTATGGCTACACCTTC. This encodes CASSQTDRNYGYTF.

The V gene is TRBV7-2, the J gene TRBJ2-1; 9 positions agree with TRBD2. This CDR3 region has 14 residues. Trimming removed 4 bases from V and 10 bases from J; junction bases left unmatched: 8. Germline assignment: CDR1 SGHTA and CDR2 FQGNSA. Here the CDR3 reads CASSWRNAGGEQFF. The CDR3 DNA reads as TGTGCCAGCAGCTGGCGGAATGCGGGAGGGGAGCAGTTCTTC.

The rearrangement links TRBV27 to TRBJ2-7; TRBD1 is a possible D gene (6 bases). This CDR3 is built from 15 residues. Looked up from germline, CDR1 is MNHEY and CDR2 is SMNVEV (reference sequence). With 5 bases removed from V and 4 bases from J, the gap between germline ends came to 18 bases. The CDR3, as DNA: TGTGCCAGCAGTATCGTAACGGGACACAGATACGAGCAGTACTTC. Protein sequence: CASSIVTGHRYEQYF.

This chain connects TRBV5-8 to TRBJ2-7; 8 bases map to TRBD1. CDR3 size: 15 residues. Germline assignment: CDR1 SGHTS and CDR2 YDEGEE. The trim removed 4 bases at V and 2 bases at J, leaving 8 bases unmatched. CDR3 sequence: CASSEGDRTPYEQYF. The CDR3 DNA follows: TGTGCCAGCAGCGAAGGGGACAGGACGCCCTACGAGCAGTACTTC.

The sample holds a few counts of this clone. This chain joins TRBV7-9 and TRBJ2-5; TRBD1 aligns across 10 bases. CDR1 is SEHNR and CDR2 is FQNEAQ in the germline V gene (reference sequence). The CDR3 spans 15 residues. V was clipped by 5 bases and J by 5 bases; unmatched bases: 8. The CDR3 DNA reads TGTGCCAGCAGCCCTGTGACAGGGGGCGGGGAGACCCAGTACTTC. It encodes CASSPVTGGGETQYF.

V gene TRBV2 combines with J gene TRBJ2-1, with 9 bases that match TRBD2. Germline trimming cut 6 bases from V and 8 bases from J; bases unmatched to any gene: 11. The germline V gene encodes CDR1 SNHLY and CDR2 FYNNEI. This CDR3 is built from 15 residues. The CDR3 coding sequence is TGTGCCAGCAGGGCCGAGGGACTAGCTGTCGATGAGCAGTTCTTC. Translating it yields CASRAEGLAVDEQFF. The whole variable domain, remainder taken from reference TRBV2 and TRBJ2-1, is EPEVTQTPSHQVTQMGQEVILRCVPISNHLYFYWYRQILGQKVEFLVSFYNNEISEKSEIFDDQFSVERPDGSNFTLKIRSTKLEDSAMYFCASRAEGLAVDEQFFGPGTRLTVL.

The sample holds a few counts of this clone. The chain employs TRBV27 and TRBJ1-2; D uncertain. Germline V gene data show CDR1 as MNHEY and CDR2 as SMNVEV (reference sequence). Trimming took 0 bases from V and 0 from J, leaving 5 bases between them. This CDR3 has 14 residues. CDR3 loop: CASSLSGANYGYTF. The CDR3, as DNA: TGTGCCAGCAGTTTATCCGGGGCTAACTATGGCTACACCTTC.